The 30 T cell receptor beta chains given below trace back to one sample, sequenced in a study of identical twins. Using its own MiXCR run on the 5' RACE reads, TCRdb lists one record per CDR3 protein. This table holds under 300,000 distinct CDR3 sequences, around 8% found once. In addition, the sample was reused for a study of yellow fever vaccine responses in identical twins.

The material sequenced was CD8+ T cells sorted from blood. All receptors derive from a woman under 30 in good health.

This clonotype was counted between two and nine times. The chain combines TRBV6-1 with TRBJ2-7; D uncertain. CDR1 and CDR2 (germline): MNHNS, SASEGT. The CDR3 has 13 amino acids. V was pared by 0 bases and J by 2 bases, with 5 bases between. In nucleotides, the CDR3 is TGTGCCAGCAGTGAAGCGCCGCCCTACGAGCAGTACTTC. Residues: CASSEAPPYEQYF.

This clonotype has just a few counts. The chain joins TRBV27 to TRBJ2-1, with TRBD1 identical over 8 bases. The CDR3 runs to 16 residues. J lost 4 bases, V lost 4 bases, and 9 bases had no gene match. The germline CDR1 and CDR2 sequences are MNHEY and SMNVEV (reference sequence). CDR3 in DNA: TGTGCCAGCAGTTATCTAGGGACAGGAGTTTACAATGAGCAGTTCTTC. Translation gives CASSYLGTGVYNEQFF.

This clonotype has at least ten counts. V usage is TRBV28 and J usage is TRBJ2-5; D gene unclear. The CDR3 loop spans 18 amino acids. V was cut by 1 base and J by 2 bases, with 20 bases left in between. Germline values: CDR1 MDHEN, CDR2 SYDVKM. CDR3 nucleotides: TGTGCCAGCAGTTTATCATCCTCCCGCACGGTTGCACAAGAGACCCAGTACTTC. Translation: CASSLSSSRTVAQETQYF.

V is TRBV4-2 and J is TRBJ2-7, with D tentatively TRBD1 or TRBD2 (5 bases each). This CDR3 contains 13 residues. CDR1 is LGHNA and CDR2 is YNFKEQ in the germline V gene. Trimming shortened V by 5 bases and J by 5 bases, and 13 bases separated the two germline ends. The CDR3 DNA reads as TGTGCCAGCAGCTCAGTGGGGGAAGACGAGCAGTACTTC. Translation gives CASSSVGEDEQYF.

This chain joins TRBV20-1 and TRBJ2-1, with TRBD2 as a possible D gene (5 bases). The CDR3 extends over 15 amino acids. CDR1 and CDR2 (germline): DFQATT, SNEGSKA (reference sequence). V was shortened by 0 bases and J by 3 bases, with 12 bases between the two germline ends. CDR3: CSAREEDGHYNEQFF. In DNA form, the CDR3 reads TGCAGTGCTAGAGAGGAGGACGGTCACTACAATGAGCAGTTCTTC.

V gene TRBV7-2 combines with J gene TRBJ2-7, with 10 bases lining up with TRBD1. This CDR3 comprises 15 residues. V shed 2 bases, J shed 5 bases, and the junction held 6 bases outside the gene matches. The V gene's germline CDR1 is SGHTA and CDR2 FQGNSA. The DNA of the CDR3 is TGTGCCAGCAGCTTACCCGGGACAGGGGTCCACGAGCAGTACTTC. Protein: CASSLPGTGVHEQYF.

This clonotype has a count of ten or more. The chain has TRBV6-6 and TRBJ2-7; possibly TRBD1 for D (5 bases). The CDR3 runs 18 residues. Germline V lookup: CDR1 MNHNY, CDR2 SVGAGI (reference sequence). V was shortened by 4 bases and J by 0 bases, with 22 bases between the two germline ends. CDR3 nucleotides: TGTGCCAGCAGTTCATCCATAACGACAGTCCCGAGCTCCTACGAGCAGTACTTC. Protein sequence: CASSSSITTVPSSYEQYF.

V and J are TRBV11-2 and TRBJ2-1; D remains unclear. Looked up from germline, CDR1 is SGHAT and CDR2 is FQNNGV. The germline V and J ends were trimmed by 0 bases and 6 bases, with 12 bases remaining between them. The CDR3 runs 15 residues. This CDR3 reads CASSLDSESGNEQFF. The DNA of the CDR3 is TGTGCCAGCAGCTTAGATTCGGAGTCGGGCAATGAGCAGTTCTTC.

This clonotype was seen repeatedly, ten times or more. The chain combines TRBV4-1 with TRBJ2-7, with unresolved D. V was pared by 3 bases and J by 3 bases, with 3 bases between. The CDR3 extends over 11 amino acids. Germline-derived CDR1 and CDR2 are MGHRA and YSYEKL. The chain's CDR3 is CASSHNYEQYF. The CDR3 DNA is TGCGCCAGCAGCCACAACTACGAGCAGTACTTC.

The chain combines TRBV20-1 with TRBJ2-1; the match to TRBD1 covers 7 bases. V lost 6 bases and J lost 1; bases outside the gene matches: 6. CDR1 is DFQATT and CDR2 is SNEGSKA in the germline V gene (reference sequence). This CDR3 region has 14 residues. Here the CDR3 reads CSAEQGSSYNEQFF. In nucleotides, the CDR3 is TGCAGTGCCGAACAGGGGTCATCCTACAATGAGCAGTTCTTC.

This clonotype was counted ten times or more. The chain has TRBV2 and TRBJ2-1; 8 bases are shared with TRBD2. This CDR3 region has 15 residues. V was pared by 11 bases and J by 5 bases, with 14 bases of the junction left unmatched. Germline assignment: CDR1 SNHLY and CDR2 FYNNEI. CDR3 protein: CARRLGLAVHNEQFF. The DNA for the CDR3 is TGTGCCCGACGACTCGGACTAGCAGTCCACAATGAGCAGTTCTTC.

The CDR3 region is CASSLSATNEKLFF. CDR3 coding DNA: TGTGCCAGCAGCCTCTCTGCAACTAATGAAAAACTGTTTTTT. The chain has TRBV14 and TRBJ1-4; no definite D call. The CDR3 contains 14 residues. Germline V gene lookup returns CDR1 SGHDN and CDR2 FVKESK. Trimming cost V 4 bases and J 0 bases, with 6 bases left between them.

This clonotype was seen a few times. V is TRBV7-2 and J is TRBJ1-1; D call uncertain. Trimming stripped 1 base from V and 5 bases from J, with 8 bases between. CDR3 length: 13 residues. The germline CDR1 and CDR2 sequences are SGHTA and FQGNSA. In DNA, the CDR3 is TGTGCCAGCAGCTTAGGCATGGGAACTGAAGCTTTCTTT. It encodes CASSLGMGTEAFF.

Only a few counts were recorded for this clonotype. J is TRBJ2-7 and V is TRBV5-1, with D uncertain. This CDR3 spans 14 amino acids. Germline assignment: CDR1 SGHRS and CDR2 YFSETQ. The V end was cut by 2 bases, the J end by 1 base, with 10 bases between. The CDR3 DNA sequence: TGCGCCAGCAGCTTCCTAGTCGGGTCCTACGAGCAGTACTTC. Its protein product is CASSFLVGSYEQYF.

This clonotype appeared a few times. This chain uses TRBV2 with TRBJ2-5, with 10 nucleotides matching TRBD2. There are 15 residues in the CDR3. The V and J ends lost 3 bases and 2 bases, in that order; junction bases with no gene match: 3. Germline CDR1 SNHLY, CDR2 FYNNEI. This CDR3 is CASSDPAGGQETQYF. As DNA, the CDR3 is TGTGCCAGCAGTGATCCAGCGGGAGGGCAAGAGACCCAGTACTTC.

The V call is TRBV3-1, the J call TRBJ1-4; D is possibly TRBD1 (5 bases). The CDR3 sequence is 15 residues long. CDR1 and CDR2 (germline): LGHDT, YNNKEL (reference sequence). Trimming left V 3 bases short and J 6 bases short, with 14 bases between. DNA of the CDR3: TGTGCCAGCAGCCAGTACAGGTGGGGAGATGAAAAACTGTTTTTT. Its protein is CASSQYRWGDEKLFF. Full variable domain (outside the CDR3, taken from reference TRBV3-1 and TRBJ1-4): DTAVSQTPKYLVTQMGNDKSIKCEQNLGHDTMYWYKQDSKKFLKIMFSYNNKELIINETVPNRFSPKSPDKAHLNLHINSLELGDSAVYFCASSQYRWGDEKLFFGSGTQLSVL.

Ten or more counts support this clonotype. The chain carries TRBV28 and TRBJ2-7; 8 positions agree with TRBD1. In germline, CDR1 is MDHEN, CDR2 SYDVKM. The ends lost 6 bases at V and 4 bases at J; junction bases unmatched: 8. CDR3 length: 14 residues. Here the CDR3 DNA reads TGTGCCAGCAGCTCTGGACAGGGTACGTACGAGCAGTACTTC. It yields the protein CASSSGQGTYEQYF.

CDR3 coding DNA: TGTGCCAGCAGTTTGGTCCCGGCAGAGCGCTCCTACGAGCAGTACTTC. Protein: CASSLVPAERSYEQYF. This chain joins TRBV6-5 and TRBJ2-7; D gene unclear. The ends were cut back, 4 bases at V and 0 bases at J, with 16 bases in the middle. Germline V CDR1 and CDR2: MNHEY, SVGAGI. There are 16 residues in the CDR3.

This clonotype was seen a handful of times. This chain joins TRBV12-3 or TRBV12-4 and TRBJ1-4; 10 bases line up with TRBD1. V shed 7 bases and J 5 bases; nucleotides not matched to a gene: 4. CDR3 length equals 14 residues. The DNA of the CDR3 is TGTGCCAGCAATCCGGGACAGGGGAATGAAAAACTGTTTTTT. Protein product: CASNPGQGNEKLFF.

This clonotype has a handful of counts. This CDR3 reads CSARVGGLNYGYTF. The CDR3 nucleotides are TGCAGTGCTAGAGTTGGGGGACTTAACTATGGCTACACCTTC. The V and J genes are TRBV20-1 and TRBJ1-2; TRBD1 is a possible D gene (5 bases). Looked up from germline, CDR1 is DFQATT and CDR2 is SNEGSKA (reference sequence). V lost 1 base and J lost 1, with 10 bases in between. The CDR3 extends over 14 amino acids.

The V gene is TRBV6-2 or TRBV6-3, the J gene TRBJ2-1; maybe TRBD2 (6 bases). Germline loops: CDR1 MNHEY, CDR2 SVGEGT. The CDR3 runs to 17 residues. Deletions cut 5 bases from V and 4 bases from J, with 21 bases between. The DNA for the CDR3 is TGTGCCAGCAGTCAACCGGGAGCGCGGGTTGGGTACAATGAGCAGTTCTTC. Its protein product is CASSQPGARVGYNEQFF.

The V call is TRBV19, the J call TRBJ2-1; D may be TRBD1 or TRBD2 (5 bases each). Germline V CDR1 and CDR2: LNHDA, SQIVND (reference sequence). The CDR3 sequence is 16 residues long. Trimming pared 6 bases from V and 1 base from J, leaving 16 bases between. The CDR3 DNA reads TGTGCCAGTAGCCAGGATAGAGGGGTTTCCTACAATGAGCAGTTCTTC. Translated, it gives CASSQDRGVSYNEQFF.

The rearrangement uses TRBV20-1 and TRBJ2-5; tentative D call: TRBD2 (6 bases). Between the trimmed V and J ends, which lost 0 bases and 1 base, there was a span of 15 bases. Germline assignment: CDR1 DFQATT and CDR2 SNEGSKA (reference sequence). This CDR3 has 16 amino acids. The CDR3 here is CSARDERAGVQETQYF. The CDR3 nucleotides are TGCAGTGCTAGAGATGAGCGGGCCGGGGTCCAAGAGACCCAGTACTTC.

The table lists this clonotype with many counts. CDR3 sequence: CASSDGAYNEQFF. Written as DNA, the CDR3 is TGTGCCAGCAGCGACGGGGCCTACAATGAGCAGTTCTTC. This rearrangement joins TRBV7-9 to TRBJ2-1; D might be TRBD2 (5 bases). Germline V gene lookup returns CDR1 SEHNR and CDR2 FQNEAQ (reference sequence). This CDR3 is built from 13 residues. Trimming left V 5 bases short and J 2 bases short, with 7 bases between. The whole variable domain, filled in from reference TRBV7-9 and TRBJ2-1, reads DTGVSQNPRHKITKRGQNVTFRCDPISEHNRLYWYRQTLGQGPEFLTYFQNEAQLEKSRLLSDRFSAERPKGSFSTLEIQRTEQGDSAMYLCASSDGAYNEQFFGPGTRLTVL.

The chain joins TRBV20-1 to TRBJ2-3, with unresolved D. The V and J ends lost 8 bases and 5 bases respectively, with 5 bases between them. CDR1 is DFQATT and CDR2 is SNEGSKA in the germline V gene (reference sequence). The CDR3 contains 9 residues. In nucleotides, the CDR3 is TGCAGTCCGAGAGATACGCAGTATTTT. Its translation is CSPRDTQYF.

The V call is TRBV7-2, the J call TRBJ1-1; no definite D call. V lost 1 base and J 3 bases, leaving 9 bases between the germline ends. Germline V gene data show CDR1 as SGHTA and CDR2 as FQGNSA. This CDR3 is 14 amino acids long. The CDR3 DNA is TGTGCCAGCAGCTTAGTGTCGGGAGACACTGAAGCTTTCTTT. Its protein product is CASSLVSGDTEAFF.

This clonotype was seen more than once but under ten times. The V and J genes are TRBV10-3 and TRBJ2-3; the D gene could be TRBD1 or TRBD2 (5 bases each). The CDR3 runs to 14 residues. Per germline, CDR1 ENHRY and CDR2 SYGVKD. V lost 6 bases and J lost 0, with 10 bases in between. DNA for the CDR3: TGTGCCATCAGAGGCAGGGAGAGCACAGATACGCAGTATTTT. It encodes CAIRGRESTDTQYF.

The V call is TRBV27, the J call TRBJ2-5; 10 bases are shared with TRBD1. The CDR3 sequence is 13 residues long. V shed 6 bases, J shed 5 bases, and the junction held 3 bases outside the gene matches. The germline V gene encodes CDR1 MNHEY and CDR2 SMNVEV (reference sequence). CDR3 in DNA: TGTGCCAGCAGGGGACAGGGGTGGGAGACCCAGTACTTC. Residues: CASRGQGWETQYF.

This clonotype was counted many times. The rearrangement joins TRBV11-3 to TRBJ2-3; TRBD1 agrees at 7 bases. This CDR3 is 15 amino acids long. Germline CDR1 and CDR2: SGHNT and YENEEA. V shed 0 bases and J 2 bases; nucleotides not matched to a gene: 2. Written as DNA, the CDR3 is TGTGCCAGCAGCTTAGACGGGACAGCCACAGATACGCAGTATTTT. It codes for CASSLDGTATDTQYF.

This clonotype was seen ten or more times. DNA of the CDR3: TGTGCCAGCAGCTCGCCCAATAATGAAAAACTGTTTTTT. Translation gives CASSSPNNEKLFF. The chain is built from TRBV7-2 and TRBJ1-4; no reliable D call. Germline CDR1 reads SGHTA; CDR2 reads FQGNSA. This CDR3 has 13 residues. Trimming removed 4 bases from V and 4 bases from J, with 7 bases in between.